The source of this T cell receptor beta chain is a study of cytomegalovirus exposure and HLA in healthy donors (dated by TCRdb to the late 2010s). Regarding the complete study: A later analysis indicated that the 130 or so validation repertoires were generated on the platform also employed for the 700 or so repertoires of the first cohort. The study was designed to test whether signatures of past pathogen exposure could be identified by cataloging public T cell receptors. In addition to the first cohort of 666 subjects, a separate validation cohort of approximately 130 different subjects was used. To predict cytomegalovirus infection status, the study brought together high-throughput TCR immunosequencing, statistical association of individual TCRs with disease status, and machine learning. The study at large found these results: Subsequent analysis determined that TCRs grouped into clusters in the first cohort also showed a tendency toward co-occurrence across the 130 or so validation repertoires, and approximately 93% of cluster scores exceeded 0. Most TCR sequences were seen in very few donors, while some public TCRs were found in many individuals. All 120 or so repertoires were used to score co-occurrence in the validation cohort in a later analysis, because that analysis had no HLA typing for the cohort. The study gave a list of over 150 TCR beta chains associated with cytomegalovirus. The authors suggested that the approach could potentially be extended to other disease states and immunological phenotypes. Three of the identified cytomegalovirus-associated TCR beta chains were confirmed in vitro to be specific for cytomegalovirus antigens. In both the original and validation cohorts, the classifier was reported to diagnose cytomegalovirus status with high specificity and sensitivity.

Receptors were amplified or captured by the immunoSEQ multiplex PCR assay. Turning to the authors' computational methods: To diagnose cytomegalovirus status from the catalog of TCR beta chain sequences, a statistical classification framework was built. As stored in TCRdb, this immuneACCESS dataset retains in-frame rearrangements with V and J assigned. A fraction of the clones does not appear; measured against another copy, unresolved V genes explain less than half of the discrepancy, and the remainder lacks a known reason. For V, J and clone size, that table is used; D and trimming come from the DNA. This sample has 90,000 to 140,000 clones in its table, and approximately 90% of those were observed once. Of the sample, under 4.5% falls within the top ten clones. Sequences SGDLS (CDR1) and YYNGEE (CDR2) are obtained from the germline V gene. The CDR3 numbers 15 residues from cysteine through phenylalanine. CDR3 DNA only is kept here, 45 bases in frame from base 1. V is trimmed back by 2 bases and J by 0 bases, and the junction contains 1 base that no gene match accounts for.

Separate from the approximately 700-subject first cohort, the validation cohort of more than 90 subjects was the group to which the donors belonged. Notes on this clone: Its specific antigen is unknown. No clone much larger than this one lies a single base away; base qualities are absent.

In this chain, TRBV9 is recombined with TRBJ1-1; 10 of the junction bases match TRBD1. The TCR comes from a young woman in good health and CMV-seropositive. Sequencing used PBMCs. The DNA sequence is TGTGCCAGCAGCGTCGGGACAGGGGTGAACACTGAAGCTTTCTTT. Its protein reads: CASSVGTGVNTEAFF.